This T cell receptor beta chain was captured by sequencing in a study of CD8+CD57+ T cells in acquired aplastic anemia. Study context: Each DNA sample taken from sorted CD4+ and CD8+ cells came to about 3 ug on average.

Study outcomes and limitations: The CD8+ Simpson's diversity of patients and controls was not significantly different. Shared by patients and controls, 25 to 30 CD8+ CDR3s were abundant in patients.

Patients picked for sequencing had shown CD8+CD57+ cell expansion detected by flow cytometry. Each patient gave a blood sample that was collected before any therapy had been received. Genomic DNA, serving as template, underwent TCR beta VDJ and CDR3 profiling. TCRdb reprocessed the reads with MiXCR, giving one entry per CDR3 protein. The sample lists some 150,000 distinct CDR3 sequences, 65% to 75% occurring once. Germline V gene lookup returns CDR1 LNHNV and CDR2 YYDKDF (reference sequence). V was shortened by 2 bases and J by 5 bases, with 12 bases between the two germline ends. This CDR3 is built from 14 residues. Worth noting for this clonotype: The antigen is unknown.

This sequence originates from a human donor with aplastic anemia. The rearrangement links TRBV15 to TRBJ2-5; D perhaps matches TRBD2 (7 bases). Sequencing was done on a sample of sorted CD4+, CD8+, or CD8+CD57+ T cells (not recorded which) from PBMCs. The CDR3 region has the DNA TGTGCCACCAGCAGATGGGGGGGCGCCGAGACCCAGTACTTC. It specifies CATSRWGGAETQYF.